This T cell receptor beta chain was sequenced in a study of T-cell memory formation after mild COVID-19. This CDR3 region has 14 residues. Trimming removed 7 bases at V and 4 bases at J, with 13 bases between. Per germline, CDR1 MNHEY and CDR2 SVGAGI. TCRdb passed the 5' RACE reads through MiXCR, listing each CDR3 protein once. The sample lists approximately 150,000 distinct CDR3 sequences; roughly 13% were seen once. Source material: PBMCs or a T cell subset sorted from them (not recorded which). This rearrangement joins TRBV6-5 to TRBJ2-2; D gene uncertain. This receptor was identified in a man aged 18 to 35 who had mild COVID-19 (a few samples of this study predate the infection). Cell type and time point are not known. The CDR3 spells CASTDVGSTGELFF. CDR3 DNA sequence: TGTGCCAGCACCGACGTGGGTTCCACCGGGGAGCTGTTTTTT.